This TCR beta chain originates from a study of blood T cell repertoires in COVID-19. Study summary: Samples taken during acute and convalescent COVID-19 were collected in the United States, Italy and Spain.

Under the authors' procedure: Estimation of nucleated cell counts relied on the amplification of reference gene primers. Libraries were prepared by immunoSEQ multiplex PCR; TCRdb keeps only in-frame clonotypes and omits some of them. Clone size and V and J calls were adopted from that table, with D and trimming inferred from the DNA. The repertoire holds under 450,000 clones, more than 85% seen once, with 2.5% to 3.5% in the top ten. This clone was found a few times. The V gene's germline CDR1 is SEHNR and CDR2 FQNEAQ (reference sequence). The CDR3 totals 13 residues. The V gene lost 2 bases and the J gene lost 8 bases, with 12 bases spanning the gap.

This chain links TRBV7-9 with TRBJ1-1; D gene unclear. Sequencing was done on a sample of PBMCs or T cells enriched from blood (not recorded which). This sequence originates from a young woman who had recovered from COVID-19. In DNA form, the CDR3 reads TGTGCCAGCAGCTTACATGGAGGAAAAGAAGCTTTCTTT. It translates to CASSLHGGKEAFF. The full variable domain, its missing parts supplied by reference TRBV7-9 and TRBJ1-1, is DTGVSQNPRHKITKRGQNVTFRCDPISEHNRLYWYRQTLGQGPEFLTYFQNEAQLEKSRLLSDRFSAERPKGSFSTLEIQRTEQGDSAMYLCASSLHGGKEAFFGQGTRLTVV.